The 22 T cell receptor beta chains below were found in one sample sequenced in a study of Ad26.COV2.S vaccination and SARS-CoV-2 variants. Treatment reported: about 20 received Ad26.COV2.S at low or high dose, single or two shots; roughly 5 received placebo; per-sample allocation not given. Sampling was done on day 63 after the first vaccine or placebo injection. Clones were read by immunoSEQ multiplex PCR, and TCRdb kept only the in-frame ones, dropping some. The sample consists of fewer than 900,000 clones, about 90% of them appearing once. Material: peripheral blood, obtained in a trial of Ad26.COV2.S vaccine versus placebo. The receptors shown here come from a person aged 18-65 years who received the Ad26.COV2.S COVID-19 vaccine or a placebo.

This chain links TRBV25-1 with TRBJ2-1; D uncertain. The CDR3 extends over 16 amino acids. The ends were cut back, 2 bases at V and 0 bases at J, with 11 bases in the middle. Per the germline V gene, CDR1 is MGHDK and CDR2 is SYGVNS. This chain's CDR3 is CASSESRYFSYNEQFF. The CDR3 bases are TGTGCCAGCAGTGAAAGCAGGTATTTCTCCTACAATGAGCAGTTCTTC.

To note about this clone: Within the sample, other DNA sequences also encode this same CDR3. The CDR3 here is CASSLTELYGYTF. Here the CDR3 DNA reads TGTGCCAGCAGCTTAACAGAACTCTATGGCTACACCTTC. V is TRBV7-9 and J is TRBJ1-2; no firm D call. The V end was cut by 2 bases, the J end by 4 bases, with 8 bases between. Germline lookup yields CDR1 SEHNR and CDR2 FQNEAQ (reference sequence). The CDR3 extends over 13 amino acids.

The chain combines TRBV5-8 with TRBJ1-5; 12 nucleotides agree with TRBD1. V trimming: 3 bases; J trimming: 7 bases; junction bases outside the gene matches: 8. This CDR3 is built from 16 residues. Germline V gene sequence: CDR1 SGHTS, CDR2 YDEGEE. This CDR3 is CASSWGQGAWKQPQHF. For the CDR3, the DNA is TGTGCCAGCAGCTGGGGACAGGGGGCATGGAAACAGCCCCAGCATTTT.

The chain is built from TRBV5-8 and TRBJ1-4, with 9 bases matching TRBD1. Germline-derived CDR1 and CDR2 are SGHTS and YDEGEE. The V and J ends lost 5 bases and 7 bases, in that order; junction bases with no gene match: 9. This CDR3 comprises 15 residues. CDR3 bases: TGTGCCAGCAGAGCAACAGGGGGCTGGGGTGAAAAACTGTTTTTT. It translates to CASRATGGWGEKLFF.

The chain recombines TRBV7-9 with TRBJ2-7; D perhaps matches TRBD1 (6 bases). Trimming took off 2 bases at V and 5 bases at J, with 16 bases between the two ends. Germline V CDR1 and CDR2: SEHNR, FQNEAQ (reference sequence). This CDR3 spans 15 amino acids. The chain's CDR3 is CASSLSGADVHEQYF. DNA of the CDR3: TGTGCCAGCAGCTTATCAGGGGCCGACGTCCACGAGCAGTACTTC.

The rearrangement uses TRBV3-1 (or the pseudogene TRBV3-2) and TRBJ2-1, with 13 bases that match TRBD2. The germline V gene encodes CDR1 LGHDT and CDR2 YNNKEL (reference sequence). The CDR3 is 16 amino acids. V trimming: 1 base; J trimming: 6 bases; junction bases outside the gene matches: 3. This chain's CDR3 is CASSQGRTSGSNEQFF. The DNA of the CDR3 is TGTGCCAGCAGCCAAGGGCGGACTAGCGGGAGCAATGAGCAGTTCTTC.

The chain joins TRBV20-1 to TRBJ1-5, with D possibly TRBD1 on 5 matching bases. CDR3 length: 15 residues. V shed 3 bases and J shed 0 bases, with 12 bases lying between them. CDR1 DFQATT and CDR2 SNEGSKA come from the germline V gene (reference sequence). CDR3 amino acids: CSASSGQRSNQPQHF. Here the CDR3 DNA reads TGCAGTGCTAGTTCAGGACAACGTAGCAATCAGCCCCAGCATTTT.

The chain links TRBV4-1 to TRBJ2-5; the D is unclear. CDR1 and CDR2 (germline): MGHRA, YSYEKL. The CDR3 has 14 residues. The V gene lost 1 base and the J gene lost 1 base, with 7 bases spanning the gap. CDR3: CASSQVFIQETQYF. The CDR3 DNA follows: TGCGCCAGCAGCCAAGTCTTCATCCAAGAGACCCAGTACTTC.

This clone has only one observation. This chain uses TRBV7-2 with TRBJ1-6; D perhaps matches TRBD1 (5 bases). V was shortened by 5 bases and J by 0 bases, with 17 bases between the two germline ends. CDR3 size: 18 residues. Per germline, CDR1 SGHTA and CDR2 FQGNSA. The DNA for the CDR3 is TGTGCCAGCAGCCCGAATCAGGGATGGAGCTCCTATAATTCACCCCTCCACTTT. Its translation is CASSPNQGWSSYNSPLHF. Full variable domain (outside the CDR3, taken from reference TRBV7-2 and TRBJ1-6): GAGVSQSPSNKVTEKGKDVELRCDPISGHTALYWYRQSLGQGLEFLIYFQGNSAPDKSGLPSDRFSAERTGGSVSTLTIQRTQQEDSAVYLCASSPNQGWSSYNSPLHFGNGTRLTVT.

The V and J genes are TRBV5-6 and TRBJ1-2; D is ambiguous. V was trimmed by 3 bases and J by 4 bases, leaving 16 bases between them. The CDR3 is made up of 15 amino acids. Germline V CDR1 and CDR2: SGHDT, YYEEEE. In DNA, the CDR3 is TGTGCCAGCAGCTCGCCCAGACGGGGAACCTATGGCTACACCTTC. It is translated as CASSSPRRGTYGYTF. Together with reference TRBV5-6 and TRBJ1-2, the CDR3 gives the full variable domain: DAGVTQSPTHLIKTRGQQVTLRCSPKSGHDTVSWYQQALGQGPQFIFQYYEEEERQRGNFPDRFSGHQFPNYSSELNVNALLLGDSALYLCASSSPRRGTYGYTFGSGTRLTVV.

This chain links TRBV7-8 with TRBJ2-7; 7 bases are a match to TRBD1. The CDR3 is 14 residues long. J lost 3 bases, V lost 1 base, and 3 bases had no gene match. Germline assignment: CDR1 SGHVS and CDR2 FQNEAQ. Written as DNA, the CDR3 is TGTGCCAGCAGCTTAGGGGACAGCTACTACGAGCAGTACTTC. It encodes CASSLGDSYYEQYF.

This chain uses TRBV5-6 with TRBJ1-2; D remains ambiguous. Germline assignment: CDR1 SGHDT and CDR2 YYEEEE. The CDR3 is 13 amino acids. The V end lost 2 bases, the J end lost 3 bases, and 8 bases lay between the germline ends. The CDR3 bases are TGTGCCAGCAGCTTATGGACCGACTATGGCTACACCTTC. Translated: CASSLWTDYGYTF. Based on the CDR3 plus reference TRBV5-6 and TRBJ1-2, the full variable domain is DAGVTQSPTHLIKTRGQQVTLRCSPKSGHDTVSWYQQALGQGPQFIFQYYEEEERQRGNFPDRFSGHQFPNYSSELNVNALLLGDSALYLCASSLWTDYGYTFGSGTRLTVV.

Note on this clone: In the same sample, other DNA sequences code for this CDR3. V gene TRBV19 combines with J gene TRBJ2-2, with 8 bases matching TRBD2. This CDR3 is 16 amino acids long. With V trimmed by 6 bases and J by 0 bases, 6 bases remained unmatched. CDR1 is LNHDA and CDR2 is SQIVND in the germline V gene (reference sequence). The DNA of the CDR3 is TGTGCCAGTAGGAGGGGTAGCGGGGCGAACACCGGGGAGCTGTTTTTT. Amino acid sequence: CASRRGSGANTGELFF. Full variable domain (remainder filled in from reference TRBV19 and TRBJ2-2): DGGITQSPKYLFRKEGQNVTLSCEQNLNHDAMYWYRQDPGQGLRLIYYSQIVNDFQKGDIAEGYSVSREKKESFPLTVTSAQKNPTAFYLCASRRGSGANTGELFFGEGSRLTVL.

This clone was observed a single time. The CDR3 is CASSKRTGEAEKLFF. The DNA for the CDR3 is TGTGCCAGCAGCAAACGGACAGGGGAAGCTGAAAAACTGTTTTTT. The chain links TRBV21-1 to TRBJ1-4; the table assigns TRBD1, which was not confirmed against the DNA. TRBV21-1 counts as a pseudogene. The CDR3 spans 15 residues.

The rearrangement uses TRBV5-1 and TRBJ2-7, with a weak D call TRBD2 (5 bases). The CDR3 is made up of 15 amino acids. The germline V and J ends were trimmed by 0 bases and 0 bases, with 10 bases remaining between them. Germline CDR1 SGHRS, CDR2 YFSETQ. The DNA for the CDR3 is TGCGCCAGCAGCTTGGGGCTAGCTTTCTCCTACGAGCAGTACTTC. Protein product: CASSLGLAFSYEQYF.

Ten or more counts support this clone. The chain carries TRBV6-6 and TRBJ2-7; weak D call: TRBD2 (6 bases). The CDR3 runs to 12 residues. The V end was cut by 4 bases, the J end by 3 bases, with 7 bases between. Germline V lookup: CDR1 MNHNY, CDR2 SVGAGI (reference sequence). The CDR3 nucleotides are TGTGCCAGCAGTTTGGGGGGCTACGAGCAGTACTTC. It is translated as CASSLGGYEQYF.

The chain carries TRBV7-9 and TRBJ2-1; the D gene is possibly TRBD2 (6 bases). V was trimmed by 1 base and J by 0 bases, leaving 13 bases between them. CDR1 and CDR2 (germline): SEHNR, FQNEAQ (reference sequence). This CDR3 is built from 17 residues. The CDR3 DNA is TGTGCCAGCAGCTTAGTCCCATCGGGGGACTCCTACAATGAGCAGTTCTTC. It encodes CASSLVPSGDSYNEQFF.

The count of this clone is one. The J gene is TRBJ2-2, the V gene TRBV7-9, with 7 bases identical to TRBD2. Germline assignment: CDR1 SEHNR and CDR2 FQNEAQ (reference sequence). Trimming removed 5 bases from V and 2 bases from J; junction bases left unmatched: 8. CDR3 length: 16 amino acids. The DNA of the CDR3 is TGTGCCAGCAGCCAGGGACTAACACTAAACACCGGGGAGCTGTTTTTT. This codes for CASSQGLTLNTGELFF.

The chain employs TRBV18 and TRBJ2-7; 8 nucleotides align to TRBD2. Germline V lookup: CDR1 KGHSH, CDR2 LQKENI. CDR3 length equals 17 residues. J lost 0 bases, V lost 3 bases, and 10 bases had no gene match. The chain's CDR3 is CASSPSPGREASYEQYF. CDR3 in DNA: TGTGCCAGCTCACCGTCCCCTGGGCGGGAGGCCTCCTACGAGCAGTACTTC.

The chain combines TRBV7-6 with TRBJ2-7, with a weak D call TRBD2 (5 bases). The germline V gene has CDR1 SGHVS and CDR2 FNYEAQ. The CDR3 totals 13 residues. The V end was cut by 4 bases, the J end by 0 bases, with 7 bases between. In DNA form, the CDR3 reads TGTGCCAGCAGCTCGAGGGCCTCCTACGAGCAGTACTTC. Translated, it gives CASSSRASYEQYF. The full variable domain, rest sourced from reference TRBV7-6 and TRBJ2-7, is GAGVSQSPRYKVTKRGQDVALRCDPISGHVSLYWYRQALGQGPEFLTYFNYEAQQDKSGLPNDRFSAERPEGSISTLTIQRTEQRDSAMYRCASSSRASYEQYFGPGTRLTVT.

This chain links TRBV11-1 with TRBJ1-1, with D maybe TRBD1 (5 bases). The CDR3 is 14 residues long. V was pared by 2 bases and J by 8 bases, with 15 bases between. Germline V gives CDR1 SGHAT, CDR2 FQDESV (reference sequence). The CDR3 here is CASSLLGVDGEAFF. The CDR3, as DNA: TGTGCCAGCAGCTTATTGGGGGTCGACGGGGAAGCTTTCTTT.

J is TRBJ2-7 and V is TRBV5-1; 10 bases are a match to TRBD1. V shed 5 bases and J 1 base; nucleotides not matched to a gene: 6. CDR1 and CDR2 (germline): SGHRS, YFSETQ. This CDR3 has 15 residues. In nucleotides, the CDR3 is TGCGCCAGCAGGACCGGACAGGGGGGATCCTACGAGCAGTACTTC. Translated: CASRTGQGGSYEQYF.